A single sample gave rise to the 14 T cell receptor beta chains below, sequenced in a study of T cells after yellow fever vaccination. TCRdb re-called the 5' RACE reads through MiXCR, storing one row per CDR3 protein. This table holds some 250,000 distinct CDR3 sequences, 3.6% found once. Sample: PBMCs, taken 15 days after the yellow fever booster vaccination. Source of these receptors: a man aged 18 to 29 who received the YFV17D yellow fever vaccine.

V is TRBV29-1 and J is TRBJ1-4; D ambiguous. Trimming pared 5 bases from V and 8 bases from J, leaving 6 bases between. CDR1 SQVTM and CDR2 ANQGSEA come from the germline V gene. CDR3 size: 10 residues. This CDR3 is CSVLNEKLFF. The CDR3 DNA follows: TGCAGCGTTCTCAACGAAAAACTGTTTTTT.

This clonotype was found a few times. The V gene is TRBV7-3, the J gene TRBJ2-4; the D gene is possibly TRBD1 (5 bases). The CDR3 loop spans 14 amino acids. The germline V and J ends were trimmed by 3 bases and 8 bases, with 14 bases remaining between them. CDR1 is SGHTA and CDR2 is FQGTGA in the germline V gene. The CDR3 DNA reads as TGTGCCAGCAGCTTTTCTGGGGCGTCGGACATTCAGTACTTC. It encodes CASSFSGASDIQYF.

This clonotype occurred many times. The J gene is TRBJ2-3, the V gene TRBV18, with TRBD2 identical over 12 bases. CDR1 and CDR2 from the germline V gene are KGHSH and LQKENI. V trimming: 5 bases; J trimming: 2 bases; junction bases outside the gene matches: 5. The CDR3 contains 16 residues. In DNA, the CDR3 is TGTGCCAGCTCAACGAGGACTAGCGGGACCACAGATACGCAGTATTTT. It yields the protein CASSTRTSGTTDTQYF.

This clonotype has a count of ten or more. The chain joins TRBV6-2 or TRBV6-3 to TRBJ2-7, with D maybe TRBD2 (5 bases). Germline V lookup: CDR1 MNHEY, CDR2 SVGEGT. The length of the CDR3 is 14 residues. Trimming shortened V by 6 bases and J by 9 bases, and 21 bases separated the two germline ends. The CDR3 DNA reads TGTGCCAGCAGCCTACGGACCGGACTGACGGCGCAGTACTTC. Encoded protein: CASSLRTGLTAQYF.

The sample holds many counts of this clonotype. The gene calls are TRBV7-6 and TRBJ2-1; D uncertain. Trimming took off 1 base at V and 3 bases at J, with 10 bases between the two ends. This CDR3 has 15 residues. Per the germline V gene, CDR1 is SGHVS and CDR2 is FNYEAQ. CDR3 residues: CASSLEVVNYNEQFF. CDR3 nucleotide sequence: TGTGCCAGCAGCTTAGAGGTCGTCAACTACAATGAGCAGTTCTTC.

In its sample, this clonotype was seen many times. This chain connects TRBV20-1 to TRBJ2-3; D may correspond to TRBD1 or TRBD2 (6 bases each). This CDR3 has 20 residues. Deletions cut 2 bases from V and 1 base from J, with 28 bases between. Germline lookup yields CDR1 DFQATT and CDR2 SNEGSKA (reference sequence). The CDR3 region has the DNA TGCAGTGCTAGATTAATCCCGGGGGCCCCCCTGTCCCAAGGCACAGATACGCAGTATTTT. Protein sequence: CSARLIPGAPLSQGTDTQYF.

This clonotype was seen repeatedly, ten times or more. The rearrangement links TRBV7-2 to TRBJ1-6; unclear D gene. The CDR3 consists of 17 residues. Germline CDR1 and CDR2: SGHTA and FQGNSA. V lost 5 bases, J lost 0 bases, and 14 bases lay in between. DNA for the CDR3: TGTGCCAGCAGCGCCAGCCGGGATAACTCCTATAATTCACCCCTCCACTTT. Residues: CASSASRDNSYNSPLHF.

This clonotype was seen ten or more times. The chain couples TRBV5-6 to TRBJ1-4, with D hard to call. The CDR3 extends over 15 amino acids. The V gene lost 2 bases and the J gene lost 0 bases, with 8 bases spanning the gap. In germline, CDR1 is SGHDT, CDR2 YYEEEE. CDR3 protein: CASSFQTATNEKLFF. CDR3 in DNA: TGTGCCAGCAGCTTCCAGACTGCAACTAATGAAAAACTGTTTTTT.

The table lists this clonotype with a few counts. The chain has TRBV5-1 and TRBJ1-5; D is possibly TRBD1 (6 bases). The CDR3 runs to 19 residues. CDR1 and CDR2 (germline): SGHRS, YFSETQ. Trimming shortened V by 4 bases and J by 3 bases, and 26 bases separated the two germline ends. The DNA of the CDR3 is TGCGCCAGCAGCCCAGGGTATACAGGGATGAGGTCCTTCAATCAGCCCCAGCATTTT. Amino acids: CASSPGYTGMRSFNQPQHF.

This clonotype came up many times. This chain joins TRBV5-6 and TRBJ1-6; D is uncertain. CDR1 and CDR2 (germline): SGHDT, YYEEEE. This CDR3 is 15 amino acids long. The V gene lost 0 bases and the J gene lost 6 bases, with 10 bases spanning the gap. The CDR3 loop is CASSLETAINSPLHF. The CDR3 bases are TGTGCCAGCAGCTTGGAAACAGCCATTAATTCACCCCTCCACTTT.

The chain links TRBV6-2 or TRBV6-3 to TRBJ1-2, with D possibly TRBD1 on 5 matching bases. Germline assignment: CDR1 MNHEY and CDR2 SVGEGT. V was cut by 5 bases and J by 4 bases, with 20 bases left in between. The CDR3 is 16 residues long. The CDR3 region has the DNA TGTGCCAGCAGTCGACAGTACGCCCGCATACTCTATGGCTACACCTTC. Translated: CASSRQYARILYGYTF.

This clonotype appeared many times. This chain connects TRBV10-2 to TRBJ2-3, with 8 positions matching TRBD2. This CDR3 spans 15 amino acids. V was clipped by 2 bases and J by 2 bases; unmatched bases: 3. The germline gives CDR1 WSHSY, CDR2 SAAADI. The CDR3 loop is CASSEKRGPTDTQYF. For the CDR3, the DNA is TGCGCCAGCAGTGAGAAGCGGGGGCCCACAGATACGCAGTATTTT.

This clonotype was seen many times. This chain connects TRBV6-6 to TRBJ2-7, with unresolved D. The CDR3 consists of 12 residues. V was pared by 10 bases and J by 4 bases, with 14 bases between. Germline CDR1 and CDR2: MNHNY and SVGAGI (reference sequence). The CDR3 sequence is CANERTRYEQYF. The CDR3 DNA reads as TGTGCCAACGAGCGCACCCGGTACGAGCAGTACTTC.

The sample holds many counts of this clonotype. This chain joins TRBV5-4 and TRBJ1-6; D remains ambiguous. Deletions cut 4 bases from V and 8 bases from J, with 7 bases between. Germline CDR1 and CDR2: SGHNT and YYREEE (reference sequence). This CDR3 spans 12 amino acids. This chain's CDR3 is CASSQPYSPLHF. The CDR3 bases are TGTGCCAGCAGCCAACCTTATTCACCCCTCCACTTT. Together with reference TRBV5-4 and TRBJ1-6, the CDR3 gives the full variable domain: ETGVTQSPTHLIKTRGQQVTLRCSSQSGHNTVSWYQQALGQGPQFIFQYYREEENGRGNFPPRFSGLQFPNYSSELNVNALELDDSALYLCASSQPYSPLHFGNGTRLTVT.